The TCR beta chain under discussion was sequenced for a study of blood T cell repertoires in COVID-19 (TCRdb year 2020). Background on the whole study: The collaborator samples originated in the United States, Italy and Spain and spanned the acute and convalescent phases of COVID-19. The samples were drawn from the first 160 participants of the ongoing ImmuneRACE study and from 1,200 or so subjects provided by 6 global collaborators. The material from the prospective study consisted of cDNA or gDNA derived from T cells, B-cell-depleted T cells, or PBMCs. A de-identified subject ID, COVID-19 status, age in years and sex were almost always included in the sample metadata. Subjects who had been exposed to COVID-19, were actively infected with it, or had recovered from it provided the deeply sampled blood TCRbeta repertoires that made up the dataset. The repertoires were released in a freely available public database intended as a resource for research on the immune response to SARS-CoV-2. HLA class I and class II types, where available, came from metadata supplied by the sample provider rather than from assay-based typing. Study-level results and caveats: How much clinical and demographic metadata was included differed by source and by participant, and the metadata was provided uncurated.

TCRbeta CDR3 regions were amplified from genomic DNA by means of the immunoSEQ Assay, a bias-controlled multiplex PCR. Turning to the authors' computational methods: Within the assay, amplification of reference gene primers was used to estimate how many nucleated cells each sample contained. Sequence reads were collapsed and filtered to measure the absolute abundance of every unique TCRbeta CDR3 rearrangement. For each sample, productive Simpson clonality was calculated by taking the square root of Simpson's diversity index across productive rearrangements. Drawn from immuneACCESS, this table holds only the in-frame rearrangements with V and J called that TCRdb kept. Clones are partly lost; checked studies trace under half to an unresolved V gene and leave the rest unexplained. V, J and clone size derive from that table, while D and trimming were established from the DNA sequence. Recorded for this sample are about 73,000 clones; just over 90% of them occurred a single time. Over 4% of the sample is in the top ten clones.

Collaborating institutions collected whole blood in K2EDTA tubes following their own protocols. For TCRbeta analysis, collaborator samples were shipped as frozen whole blood, as isolated PBMCs, or as DNA extracted from either sample type. A note on this clone: The antigen it binds to is not known. Per-base quality was not reported, and no clone a single base away is much larger than it.

V is clipped by 0 bases and J by 1 base, and the sequence between their germline boundaries is 4 bases long. The germline V gene supplies CDR1 SGHDT and CDR2 YYEEEE. Taken from cysteine to phenylalanine, the CDR3 has 14 residues. Only the CDR3 portion is preserved as DNA: 42 bases, with reading frame beginning at the first base. The chain is made from TRBV5-6 and TRBJ2-2, with no confident D gene call. Sequenced: peripheral blood. This sequence was found in a woman aged 18-29 years with acute or convalescent COVID-19. The CDR3 protein sequence reads: CASSLVVNTGELFF. The base sequence is TGTGCCAGCAGCTTGGTAGTGAACACCGGGGAGCTGTTTTTT.